This entry lists 22 T cell receptor beta chains sequenced from one sample in a study of beta chain features in type 1 diabetes. General study findings and limits: Moderate but significant shortening of TCRB CDR3s was recorded in all four CD4+ subsets from Type 1 diabetes patients.

Their antigen targets remain unknown. The investigators reverse transcribed all of the isolated RNA, so they sequenced expressed TCRB transcripts. The method was immunoSEQ multiplex PCR; TCRdb's version includes in-frame clones alone and lacks a portion of them. Of 300,000 to 350,000 clones detected, 7% to 10% appear once; the ten largest clones hold 0.95% to 1.1%. The sequencing input was central memory CD4+ T cells from blood. These receptors were taken from a man aged 30 to 45 with type 1 diabetes.

The chain couples TRBV6-6 to TRBJ2-1; D is unclear. V lost 6 bases and J 0 bases, leaving 9 bases between the germline ends. The CDR3 covers 14 residues. Germline CDR1 reads MNHNY; CDR2 reads SVGAGI (reference sequence). The CDR3 DNA is TGTGCCAGCAGCCACCGTAGCTCCTACAATGAGCAGTTCTTC. Amino acid sequence: CASSHRSSYNEQFF.

This rearrangement joins TRBV7-9 to TRBJ1-2, with unresolved D. V lost 5 bases, J lost 6 bases, and 10 bases lay in between. Germline CDR1 reads SEHNR; CDR2 reads FQNEAQ (reference sequence). This CDR3 comprises 12 residues. CDR3 nucleotides: TGTGCCAGCAGCCCGGAGGCGGATGGCTACACCTTC. It is translated as CASSPEADGYTF.

A note on this clone: Other DNA sequences in the sample encode the same CDR3. The gene calls are TRBV19 and TRBJ1-2; possible D gene TRBD1, 6 bases. CDR3 size: 14 residues. Trimming stripped 3 bases from V and 2 bases from J, with 10 bases between. Germline lookup yields CDR1 LNHDA and CDR2 SQIVND (reference sequence). The chain's CDR3 is CASSILGANYGYTF. The CDR3 nucleotides read TGTGCCAGTAGTATCCTGGGGGCGAACTATGGCTACACCTTC.

The chain joins TRBV11-2 to TRBJ1-1, with TRBD1 as a possible D gene (6 bases). This CDR3 spans 13 amino acids. The V end lost 0 bases, the J end lost 12 bases, and 14 bases lay between the germline ends. Germline assignment: CDR1 SGHAT and CDR2 FQNNGV. The CDR3 DNA sequence: TGTGCCAGCAGCTTAGATCGGGAAGGGACAACTTTCTTT. Translated: CASSLDREGTTFF.

This chain joins TRBV28 and TRBJ2-7; D remains ambiguous. Germline assignment: CDR1 MDHEN and CDR2 SYDVKM. V was trimmed by 5 bases and J by 3 bases, leaving 17 bases between them. CDR3 size: 15 residues. CDR3 nucleotides: TGTGCCAGCAGTCCCCCGAGGCTAGGGAACTACGAGCAGTACTTC. It is translated as CASSPPRLGNYEQYF.

This clone appeared a few times. V and J are TRBV18 and TRBJ2-5, with D maybe TRBD1 (6 bases). The CDR3 sequence is 14 residues long. Trimming left V 1 base short and J 8 bases short, with 14 bases between. Germline CDR1 reads KGHSH; CDR2 reads LQKENI. CDR3 sequence reads: CASSPLQGLETQYF. DNA for the CDR3: TGTGCCAGCTCACCACTCCAGGGGCTAGAAACCCAGTACTTC.

This clone was seen a few times. The V gene is TRBV7-9, the J gene TRBJ2-5; D may be TRBD2 (6 bases). The CDR3 contains 15 residues. V was pared by 1 base and J by 4 bases, with 13 bases between. Per germline, CDR1 SEHNR and CDR2 FQNEAQ (reference sequence). The CDR3 nucleotides are TGTGCCAGCAGCTTAGTGGAGGGTTTTCCAGAGACCCAGTACTTC. Its translation is CASSLVEGFPETQYF.

There are a few counts of this clone. The gene calls are TRBV6-5 and TRBJ2-5, with D unclear. V was cut by 6 bases and J by 4 bases, with 12 bases left in between. Germline CDR1 MNHEY, CDR2 SVGAGI. The CDR3 sequence is 13 residues long. CDR3 bases: TGTGCCAGCAGCGCCGACTGGTCAGAGACCCAGTACTTC. It encodes CASSADWSETQYF.

The chain is built from TRBV7-6 and TRBJ2-7, with D maybe TRBD1 (6 bases). V was pared by 3 bases and J by 3 bases, with 6 bases between. Germline V gene data show CDR1 as SGHVS and CDR2 as FNYEAQ. This CDR3 has 12 amino acids. For the CDR3, the DNA is TGTGCCAGCAGCTTGACAGGCTACGAGCAGTACTTC. It is translated as CASSLTGYEQYF.

This clone was found many times. The genes are TRBV5-4 and TRBJ1-1; possible D gene TRBD1, 5 bases. This CDR3 is 13 amino acids long. Germline V CDR1 and CDR2: SGHNT, YYREEE (reference sequence). Trimming left V 4 bases short and J 4 bases short, with 11 bases between. DNA for the CDR3: TGTGCCAGCAGCCAGACGGGGGGCACTGAAGCTTTCTTT. Protein product: CASSQTGGTEAFF.

In this sample, this clone turned up a few times. DNA of the CDR3: TGTGCCAGCGCGCACTCTGGAAACACCATATATTTT. Translated: CASAHSGNTIYF. The rearrangement joins TRBV14 to TRBJ1-3; D gene ambiguous. Germline CDR1 SGHDN, CDR2 FVKESK. This CDR3 contains 12 residues. V lost 8 bases to trimming and J lost 0 bases, with 5 bases between them.

The chain uses TRBV7-9 and TRBJ2-7; D remains unclear. This CDR3 contains 11 residues. With 2 bases removed from V and 4 bases from J, the gap between germline ends came to 3 bases. Germline V gene data show CDR1 as SEHNR and CDR2 as FQNEAQ (reference sequence). The CDR3 is CASSLLYEQYF. In nucleotides, the CDR3 is TGTGCCAGCAGCTTACTATACGAGCAGTACTTC.

The table lists this clone with a few counts. J is TRBJ1-4 and V is TRBV14; 7 nucleotides agree with TRBD1. Germline V gene data show CDR1 as SGHDN and CDR2 as FVKESK. The CDR3 runs 15 residues. V gave up 4 bases and J gave up 4 bases; unmatched junction bases: 6. The CDR3 spells CASSRRGPRNEKLFF. The CDR3 nucleotides are TGTGCCAGCAGCCGGAGGGGGCCTCGTAATGAAAAACTGTTTTTT.

This clone appeared a few times. The J gene is TRBJ2-1, the V gene TRBV5-1; 9 bases match TRBD1. The CDR3 is 14 amino acids. V was pared by 4 bases and J by 5 bases, with 4 bases of the junction left unmatched. Germline V gives CDR1 SGHRS, CDR2 YFSETQ. In DNA, the CDR3 is TGCGCCAGCAGCCGGGACAGGGCCAACAATGAGCAGTTCTTC. Protein: CASSRDRANNEQFF.

This clone has a handful of counts. The chain links TRBV6-1 to TRBJ2-1; D remains ambiguous. The germline CDR1 and CDR2 sequences are MNHNS and SASEGT. This CDR3 region has 12 residues. V lost 5 bases and J 6 bases, leaving 8 bases between the germline ends. The CDR3 sequence: CASSLSFNEQFF. CDR3 DNA sequence: TGTGCCAGCAGTCTTAGTTTCAATGAGCAGTTCTTC.

This clone was seen many times. The chain combines TRBV7-9 with TRBJ1-2; 8 bases are shared with TRBD1. Germline lookup yields CDR1 SEHNR and CDR2 FQNEAQ (reference sequence). The CDR3 sequence is 14 residues long. V lost 2 bases and J lost 3; bases outside the gene matches: 2. In nucleotides, the CDR3 is TGTGCCAGCAGCTTAACGGACAGGGACTATGGCTACACCTTC. This codes for CASSLTDRDYGYTF.

Only a few counts were recorded for this clone. The chain couples TRBV6-5 to TRBJ1-2; no definite D call. The germline V gene encodes CDR1 MNHEY and CDR2 SVGAGI. V was pared by 6 bases and J by 4 bases, with 9 bases between. The CDR3 runs to 12 residues. CDR3 amino acids: CASSRSIYGYTF. CDR3 in DNA: TGTGCCAGCAGCCGGTCAATCTATGGCTACACCTTC.

The V and J genes are TRBV5-1 and TRBJ2-1; D call uncertain. There are 15 residues in the CDR3. Trimming left V 5 bases short and J 0 bases short, with 12 bases between. Germline values: CDR1 SGHRS, CDR2 YFSETQ. CDR3 DNA sequence: TGCGCCAGCAGACAGAAGTCCGACTCCTACAATGAGCAGTTCTTC. Amino acid sequence: CASRQKSDSYNEQFF. The full variable domain, its missing parts supplied by reference TRBV5-1 and TRBJ2-1, is KAGVTQTPRYLIKTRGQQVTLSCSPISGHRSVSWYQQTPGQGLQFLFEYFSETQRNKGNFPGRFSGRQFSNSRSEMNVSTLELGDSALYLCASRQKSDSYNEQFFGPGTRLTVL.

There are many counts of this clone. The genes are TRBV28 and TRBJ2-7; possible D gene TRBD2, 5 bases. Deletions cut 10 bases from V and 1 base from J, with 11 bases between. CDR3 length equals 12 residues. The germline V gene encodes CDR1 MDHEN and CDR2 SYDVKM. The CDR3 is CATGDYSYEQYF. The DNA for the CDR3 is TGTGCCACCGGTGACTATTCCTACGAGCAGTACTTC.

The V call is TRBV23-1, the J call TRBJ2-3, with TRBD2 identical over 8 bases. TRBV23-1 is labeled an ORF, and its function is uncertain. The junction had 9 bases not matched to a gene; V was cut back by 10 bases and J by 3 bases. The CDR3 consists of 14 residues. CDR3: CATRAGECTDTQYF. Here the CDR3 DNA reads TGCGCCACCAGAGCGGGGGAGTGTACAGATACGCAGTATTTT.

This clone has just a few counts. The chain combines TRBV2 with TRBJ1-5; TRBD1 might be the D (6 bases). CDR3 length: 13 amino acids. Trimming stripped 8 bases from V and 3 bases from J, with 11 bases between. Germline CDR1 is SNHLY and CDR2 is FYNNEI. The CDR3 is CASGQNPNQPQHF. CDR3 bases: TGTGCCAGCGGACAGAACCCCAATCAGCCCCAGCATTTT.

Remarks on this clone: The junction departs from germline at one end; a sequencing error may be responsible. The CDR3: CASSPGTSGGETQYF. The CDR3 coding sequence is TGTGCTAGCAGCCCCGGGACTAGCGGGGGAGAGACCCAGTACTTC. This chain links TRBV7-7 with TRBJ2-5; 14 bases fit TRBD2. The length of the CDR3 is 15 residues. Germline V CDR1 and CDR2: SSHAT, FNYEAQ (reference sequence).